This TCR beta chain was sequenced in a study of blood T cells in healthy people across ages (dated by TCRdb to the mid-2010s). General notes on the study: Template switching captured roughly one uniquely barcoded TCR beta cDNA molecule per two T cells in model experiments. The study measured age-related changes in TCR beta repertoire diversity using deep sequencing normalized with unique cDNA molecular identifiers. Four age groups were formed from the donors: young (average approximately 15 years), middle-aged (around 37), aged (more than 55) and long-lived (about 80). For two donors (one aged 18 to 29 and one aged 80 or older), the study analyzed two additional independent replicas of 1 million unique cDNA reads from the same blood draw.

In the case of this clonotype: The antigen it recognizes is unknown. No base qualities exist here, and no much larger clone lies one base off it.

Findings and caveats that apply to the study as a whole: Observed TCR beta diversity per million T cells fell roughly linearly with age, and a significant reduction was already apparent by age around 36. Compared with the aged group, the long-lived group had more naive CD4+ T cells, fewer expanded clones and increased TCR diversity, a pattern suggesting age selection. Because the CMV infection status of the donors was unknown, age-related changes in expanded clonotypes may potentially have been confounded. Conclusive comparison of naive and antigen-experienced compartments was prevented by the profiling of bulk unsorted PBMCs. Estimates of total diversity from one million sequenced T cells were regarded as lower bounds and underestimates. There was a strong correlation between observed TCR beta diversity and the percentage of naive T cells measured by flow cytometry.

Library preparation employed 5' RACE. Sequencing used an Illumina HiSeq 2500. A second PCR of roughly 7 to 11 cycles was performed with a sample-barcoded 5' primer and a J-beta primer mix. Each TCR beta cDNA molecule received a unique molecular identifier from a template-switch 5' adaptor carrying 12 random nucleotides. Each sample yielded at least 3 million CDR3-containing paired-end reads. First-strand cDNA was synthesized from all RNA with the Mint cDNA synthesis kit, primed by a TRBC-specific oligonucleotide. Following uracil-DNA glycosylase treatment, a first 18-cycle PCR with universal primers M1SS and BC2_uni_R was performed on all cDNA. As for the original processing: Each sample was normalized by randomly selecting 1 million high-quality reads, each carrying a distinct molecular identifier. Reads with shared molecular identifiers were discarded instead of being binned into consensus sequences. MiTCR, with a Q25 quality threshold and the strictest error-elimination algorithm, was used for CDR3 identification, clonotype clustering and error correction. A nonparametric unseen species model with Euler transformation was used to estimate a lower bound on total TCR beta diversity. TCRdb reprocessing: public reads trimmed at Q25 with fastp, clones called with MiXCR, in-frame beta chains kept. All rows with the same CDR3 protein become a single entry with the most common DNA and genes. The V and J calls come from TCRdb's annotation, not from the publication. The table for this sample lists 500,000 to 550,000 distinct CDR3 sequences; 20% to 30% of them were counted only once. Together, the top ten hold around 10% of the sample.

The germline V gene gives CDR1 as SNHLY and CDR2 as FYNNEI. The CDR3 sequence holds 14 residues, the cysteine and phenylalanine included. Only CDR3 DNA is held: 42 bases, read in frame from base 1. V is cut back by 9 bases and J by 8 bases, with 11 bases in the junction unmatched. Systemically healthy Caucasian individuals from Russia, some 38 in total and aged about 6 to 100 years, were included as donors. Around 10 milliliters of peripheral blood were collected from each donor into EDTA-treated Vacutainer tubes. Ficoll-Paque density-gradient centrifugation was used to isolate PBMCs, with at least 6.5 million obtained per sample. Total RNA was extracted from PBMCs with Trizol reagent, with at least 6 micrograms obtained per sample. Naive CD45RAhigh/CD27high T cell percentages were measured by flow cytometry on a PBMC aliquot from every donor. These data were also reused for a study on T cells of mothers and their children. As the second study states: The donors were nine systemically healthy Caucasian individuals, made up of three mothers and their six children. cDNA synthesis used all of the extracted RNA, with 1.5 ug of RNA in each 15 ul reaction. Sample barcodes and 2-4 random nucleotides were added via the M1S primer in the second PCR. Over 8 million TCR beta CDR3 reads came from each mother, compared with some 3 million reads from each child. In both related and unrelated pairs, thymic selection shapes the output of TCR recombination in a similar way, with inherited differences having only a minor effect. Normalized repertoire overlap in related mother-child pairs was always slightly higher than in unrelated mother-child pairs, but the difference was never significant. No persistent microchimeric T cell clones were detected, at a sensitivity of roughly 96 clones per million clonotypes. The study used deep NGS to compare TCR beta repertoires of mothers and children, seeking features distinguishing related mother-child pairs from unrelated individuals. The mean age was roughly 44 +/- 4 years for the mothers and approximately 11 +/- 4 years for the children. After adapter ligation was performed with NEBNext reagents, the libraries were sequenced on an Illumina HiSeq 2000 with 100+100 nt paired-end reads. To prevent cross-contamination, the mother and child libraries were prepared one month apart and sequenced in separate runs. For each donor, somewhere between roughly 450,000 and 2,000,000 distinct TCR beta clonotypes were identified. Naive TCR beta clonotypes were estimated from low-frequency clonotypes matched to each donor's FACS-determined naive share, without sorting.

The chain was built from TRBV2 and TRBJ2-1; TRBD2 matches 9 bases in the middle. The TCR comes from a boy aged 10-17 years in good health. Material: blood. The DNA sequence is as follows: TGTGCCAGTCGAAGCCTAGCGGGGTCCCATGAGCAGTTCTTC. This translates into CASRSLAGSHEQFF. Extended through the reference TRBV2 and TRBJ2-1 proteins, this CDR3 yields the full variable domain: EPEVTQTPSHQVTQMGQEVILRCVPISNHLYFYWYRQILGQKVEFLVSFYNNEISEKSEIFDDQFSVERPDGSNFTLKIRSTKLEDSAMYFCASRSLAGSHEQFFGPGTRLTVL.